The 6 T cell receptor beta chains in this list originate from one sample, sequenced in a study of shared clonotypes between healthy human individuals. Libraries were prepared by immunoSEQ multiplex PCR; TCRdb keeps only in-frame clonotypes and omits some of them. The sample includes about 490,000 clones, 70% to 85% seen only once; the top ten take around 12%. The sequencing input was PBMCs. These receptors were obtained from a woman between 40 and 55 years old in good health. Some clones in this sample may be carry-over from other donors' samples.

The V call is TRBV27, the J call TRBJ2-3; perhaps TRBD2 as D (6 bases). Trimming stripped 4 bases from V and 0 bases from J, with 11 bases between. This CDR3 has 15 amino acids. CDR1 and CDR2 from the germline V gene are MNHEY and SMNVEV (reference sequence). CDR3 sequence reads: CASSSGTLSTDTQYF. CDR3 DNA: TGTGCCAGCAGTTCCGGGACTCTGAGCACAGATACGCAGTATTTT.

The chain is built from TRBV30 and TRBJ2-7, with D maybe TRBD2 (5 bases). V shed 0 bases and J shed 7 bases, with 13 bases lying between them. The germline gives CDR1 GTSNPN, CDR2 SVGIG (reference sequence). The CDR3 has 13 amino acids. As DNA, the CDR3 is TGTGCCTGGAGTGTATTGAGTACGGGGGAGCAGTACTTC. This gives the protein CAWSVLSTGEQYF. Using reference TRBV30 and TRBJ2-7 for the parts outside the CDR3, the full variable domain is SQTIHQWPATLVQPVGSPLSLECTVEGTSNPNLYWYRQAAGRGLQLLFYSVGIGQISSEVPQNLSASRPQDRQFILSSKKLLLSDSGFYLCAWSVLSTGEQYFGPGTRLTVT.

About this clone: A read error is possible here, since a much larger clone lies one base away. The chain uses TRBV7-3 and TRBJ2-5; 12 positions match TRBD2. Germline V gene sequence: CDR1 SGHTA, CDR2 FQGTGA. The CDR3 is 14 residues long. J was trimmed by 4 bases and V by 5 bases; bases with no gene match: 2. In DNA form, the CDR3 reads TGTGCCAGCAGCGCGGGACTAGCGGGAGAGACCCAGTACTTC. This gives the protein CASSAGLAGETQYF.

This chain joins TRBV28 and TRBJ1-4; weak D call: TRBD1 (6 bases). Deletions cut 5 bases from V and 4 bases from J, with 14 bases between. CDR1 MDHEN and CDR2 SYDVKM come from the germline V gene. The CDR3 runs 15 residues. The CDR3 DNA follows: TGTGCCAGCAGTCCATCAGGGGTGGGTAATGAAAAACTGTTTTTT. Translation: CASSPSGVGNEKLFF.

The V call is TRBV4-1, the J call TRBJ2-1, with D perhaps matching TRBD2 (5 bases). The CDR3 runs to 15 residues. Germline values: CDR1 MGHRA, CDR2 YSYEKL. V was pared by 1 base and J by 2 bases, with 9 bases between. The chain's CDR3 is CASSQVEVPYNEQFF. Written as DNA, the CDR3 is TGCGCCAGCAGCCAAGTGGAGGTCCCCTACAATGAGCAGTTCTTC.

Note on this clone: The junction departs from the called germline gene at one end, perhaps through a read error. This rearrangement joins TRBV25-1 to TRBJ1-1; no clear D gene. Germline CDR1 reads MGHDK; CDR2 reads SYGVNS. The CDR3 is made up of 15 amino acids. The DNA of the CDR3 is TGTGACAGCAGTGAATGGAATCTGGGTTCCACTGAAGCTTTCTTT. Translating it yields CDSSEWNLGSTEAFF.